Presented here are 19 T cell receptor beta chains from one specimen sequenced in a study of shared clonotypes between healthy human individuals. Sequenced by immunoSEQ multiplex PCR; TCRdb stores in-frame clones only, minus some. The sample records millions of clones, roughly 94% being singletons. The sample taken for sequencing was naive CD4+ T cells sorted from blood. Stated subset: CD45RA+ positively selected. The receptors were gathered from a man aged 18 to 30 in good health.

The chain employs TRBV6-6 and TRBJ1-1; D uncertain. CDR1 is MNHNY and CDR2 is SVGAGI in the germline V gene (reference sequence). The CDR3 is 12 amino acids. With 8 bases removed from V and 3 bases from J, the gap between germline ends came to 10 bases. In nucleotides, the CDR3 is TGTGCCAGCGGCTCCCCCGACACTGAAGCTTTCTTT. It translates to CASGSPDTEAFF.

V usage is TRBV10-3 and J usage is TRBJ2-5; 7 bases are a match to TRBD1. Germline CDR1 ENHRY, CDR2 SYGVKD. CDR3 length equals 15 residues. V was clipped by 3 bases and J by 2 bases; unmatched bases: 6. CDR3 loop: CAISDGTGVQETQYF. CDR3 in DNA: TGTGCCATCAGTGATGGTACAGGGGTTCAAGAGACCCAGTACTTC.

The chain couples TRBV9 to TRBJ2-5, with D tentatively TRBD2 (5 bases). Deletions cut 2 bases from V and 4 bases from J, with 9 bases between. This CDR3 is 13 amino acids long. Germline CDR1 SGDLS, CDR2 YYNGEE. This CDR3 is CASSVEAGETQYF. The CDR3 DNA sequence: TGTGCCAGCAGCGTTGAGGCGGGAGAGACCCAGTACTTC. Together with reference TRBV9 and TRBJ2-5, the CDR3 gives the full variable domain: DSGVTQTPKHLITATGQRVTLRCSPRSGDLSVYWYQQSLDQGLQFLIQYYNGEERAKGNILERFSAQQFPDLHSELNLSSLELGDSALYFCASSVEAGETQYFGPGTRLLVL.

This clone showed up just once. Compared with germline, one end of the junction differs, possibly owing to a read error. V usage is TRBV7-7 and J usage is TRBJ2-5; the D gene could be TRBD1 or TRBD2 (5 bases each). The CDR3 has 13 residues. Germline V gene sequence: CDR1 SSHAT, CDR2 FNYEAQ (reference sequence). The CDR3 here is CASSSGTQETQYF. The CDR3 nucleotides read TGTGCTAGCAGCTCCGGGACGCAAGAGACCCAGTACTTC. The full variable domain, its missing parts supplied by reference TRBV7-7 and TRBJ2-5, is GAGVSQSPRYKVTKRGQDVTLRCDPISSHATLYWYQQALGQGPEFLTYFNYEAQPDKSGLPSDRFSAERPEGSISTLTIQRTEQRDSAMYRCASSSGTQETQYFGPGTRLLVL.

As regards this clone: At one end the junction does not follow the germline gene, possibly because of a read error. The chain joins TRBV11-2 to TRBJ2-3, with D possibly TRBD1 on 6 matching bases. This CDR3 spans 14 amino acids. Germline loops: CDR1 SGHAT, CDR2 FQNNGV. This CDR3 reads CASSQGGSTDTQYF. CDR3 nucleotides: TGTGCCAGCAGCCAAGGGGGTAGCACCGATACGCAGTATTTT.

V and J are TRBV5-1 and TRBJ2-5; D remains unclear. The CDR3 consists of 15 residues. Per the germline V gene, CDR1 is SGHRS and CDR2 is YFSETQ. V shed 4 bases and J shed 9 bases, with 22 bases lying between them. The CDR3 region is CASSAVRFLPTAQYF. As DNA, the CDR3 is TGCGCCAGCAGCGCCGTACGGTTTCTCCCCACGGCCCAGTACTTC.

The chain uses TRBV13 and TRBJ2-7; no firm D call. This CDR3 has 13 residues. V was shortened by 4 bases and J by 2 bases, with 9 bases between the two germline ends. Germline V gene data show CDR1 as PRHDT and CDR2 as FYEKMQ (reference sequence). For the CDR3, the DNA is TGTGCCAGCAGCTCTCAAGTCGCCTACGAGCAGTACTTC. It encodes CASSSQVAYEQYF.

The J gene is TRBJ2-7, the V gene TRBV15, with 7 bases that match TRBD2. V lost 8 bases to trimming and J lost 4 bases; unmatched junction nucleotides: 11. Germline CDR1 and CDR2: LNHNV and YYDKDF (reference sequence). The CDR3 loop spans 14 amino acids. The CDR3: CATRLAGPRYEQYF. The CDR3 nucleotides read TGTGCCACCCGATTAGCGGGCCCTAGGTACGAGCAGTACTTC.

The chain joins TRBV2 to TRBJ1-2, with D uncertain. The CDR3 runs to 14 residues. From germline, CDR1 is SNHLY and CDR2 FYNNEI. V was cut by 6 bases and J by 4 bases, with 15 bases left in between. CDR3 sequence: CASRSRVGLYGYTF. The CDR3 DNA reads TGTGCCAGCAGATCGAGGGTCGGCCTCTATGGCTACACCTTC.

Remarks on this clone: The junction departs from the called germline gene at one end, perhaps through a read error. The V call is TRBV18, the J call TRBJ1-5; 10 bases agree with TRBD1. The V gene's germline CDR1 is KGHSH and CDR2 LQKENI. The CDR3 covers 16 residues. The CDR3 here is CASSPMGQGSTQPQHF. Written as DNA, the CDR3 is TGTGCCAGCTCACCGATGGGACAGGGGAGCACTCAGCCCCAGCATTTT.

The chain is built from TRBV18 and TRBJ2-5; the match to TRBD2 covers 7 bases. J was trimmed by 2 bases and V by 6 bases; bases with no gene match: 12. The CDR3 runs to 16 residues. Germline V gene data show CDR1 as KGHSH and CDR2 as LQKENI. The DNA for the CDR3 is TGTGCCAGCTCCCCCTGGGCTAGCGGTCTTCAAGAGACCCAGTACTTC. Its translation is CASSPWASGLQETQYF.

The V gene is TRBV11-1, the J gene TRBJ1-1, with TRBD1 matching 9 bases. The CDR3 sequence is 14 residues long. Unmatched junction bases numbered 4, after V lost 3 bases and J lost 5 bases. Germline CDR1 SGHAT, CDR2 FQDESV (reference sequence). CDR3: CASSFWTGVTEAFF. CDR3 DNA: TGTGCCAGCAGCTTCTGGACAGGGGTGACTGAAGCTTTCTTT.

V gene TRBV30 combines with J gene TRBJ1-5; 7 nucleotides agree with TRBD1. Germline values: CDR1 GTSNPN, CDR2 SVGIG (reference sequence). The J segment lost 7 bases and the V segment lost 6 bases, leaving 18 bases of the junction unmatched. This CDR3 comprises 16 residues. The CDR3, as DNA: TGTGCCTGCAGTTTAAGGCGACAGGGAAAGTGGCAGCCCCAGCATTTT. Its protein product is CACSLRRQGKWQPQHF.

The V gene is TRBV2, the J gene TRBJ2-7; 9 positions agree with TRBD1. There are 13 residues in the CDR3. J lost 6 bases, V lost 7 bases, and 7 bases had no gene match. CDR1 is SNHLY and CDR2 is FYNNEI in the germline V gene. Written as DNA, the CDR3 is TGTGCCAGCACCGGGACAGGGAAGGCCGAGCAGTACTTC. Protein product: CASTGTGKAEQYF.

J is TRBJ1-1 and V is TRBV7-9; D gene ambiguous. The CDR3 contains 12 residues. The V and J ends lost 5 bases and 7 bases respectively, with 11 bases between them. CDR1 and CDR2 from the germline V gene are SEHNR and FQNEAQ (reference sequence). The CDR3 nucleotides read TGTGCCAGCAGCCACGAGAAGAATGAAGCTTTCTTT. Translated: CASSHEKNEAFF.

This chain links TRBV27 with TRBJ2-6; D perhaps matches TRBD1 (6 bases). Trimming shortened V by 5 bases and J by 1 base, and 12 bases separated the two germline ends. Per the germline V gene, CDR1 is MNHEY and CDR2 is SMNVEV (reference sequence). The CDR3 loop spans 16 amino acids. In DNA form, the CDR3 reads TGTGCCAGCAGTAAATACAGGGATTCTGGGGCCAACGTCCTGACTTTC. Translation: CASSKYRDSGANVLTF.

Turning to this clone: The same CDR3 arises from other DNA sequences in this sample as well. The chain employs TRBV4-2 and TRBJ2-2; D remains ambiguous. The CDR3 runs to 13 residues. Germline V gene sequence: CDR1 LGHNA, CDR2 YNFKEQ. The V and J ends lost 2 bases and 0 bases respectively, with 1 base between them. CDR3 sequence (DNA): TGTGCCAGCAGCCAACCGAACACCGGGGAGCTGTTTTTT. It translates to CASSQPNTGELFF.

The chain employs TRBV6-5 and TRBJ1-6; 7 positions agree with TRBD1. The CDR3 extends over 14 amino acids. Germline values: CDR1 MNHEY, CDR2 SVGAGI. The ends lost 3 bases at V and 8 bases at J; junction bases unmatched: 4. CDR3 DNA sequence: TGTGCCAGCAGTTATACAGGGGAGGATTCACCCCTCCACTTT. This translates into CASSYTGEDSPLHF.

The J gene is TRBJ1-1, the V gene TRBV25-1; D possibly corresponds to TRBD1 (6 bases). The CDR3 loop spans 13 amino acids. V lost 2 bases, J lost 6 bases, and 10 bases lay in between. Looked up from germline, CDR1 is MGHDK and CDR2 is SYGVNS. The CDR3 DNA sequence: TGTGCCAGCAGTGAACAGGGGAGGCCTGAAGCTTTCTTT. As protein: CASSEQGRPEAFF.